The clone carrying this T cell receptor (beta chain) was counted only a few times. The target antigen is unknown. The source of the sample is a study of beta chain features in type 1 diabetes. Study-wide points: Type 1 diabetes patients had moderately but significantly shorter TCRB CDR3s in all four CD4+ subsets. For type 1 diabetes patients, VDJ junctions showed fewer insertions and more deletions.

The V and J ends lost 7 bases and 3 bases, in that order; junction bases with no gene match: 4. Germline assignment: CDR1 SQVTM and CDR2 ANQGSEA. This CDR3 has 12 amino acids. The authors reverse transcribed all of the isolated RNA, so sequencing captured expressed TCRB transcripts. Profiling relied on immunoSEQ multiplex PCR, and the TCRdb table lists in-frame clones only, not all of them. The repertoire holds 500,000 to 800,000 clones, with 12% as singletons. The genes are TRBV29-1 and TRBJ1-2; 8 nucleotides align to TRBD1. Sequenced sample: naive CD4+ T cells from blood. The receptor comes from a man aged 25 to 40 with type 1 diabetes. Here the CDR3 reads CSAQDRDYGYTF. The CDR3 nucleotides read TGCAGCGCCCAGGACAGGGACTATGGCTACACCTTC. Full variable domain (outside the CDR3, taken from reference TRBV29-1 and TRBJ1-2): SAVISQKPSRDICQRGTSLTIQCQVDSQVTMMFWYRQQPGQSLTLIATANQGSEATYESGFVIDKFPISRPNLTFSTLTVSNMSPEDSSIYLCSAQDRDYGYTFGSGTRLTVV.